A single sample gave rise to the 29 T cell receptor beta chains below, sequenced in a study of technical replicates of blood from a few donors. Clones were read by immunoSEQ multiplex PCR, and TCRdb kept only the in-frame ones, dropping some. Altogether about 88,000 clones are present, around 94% being singletons, with the ten largest covering more than 0.2%. The material sequenced was T cells isolated from PBMCs. The receptors shown here come from a human donor in good health.

This clone was seen just once. This rearrangement joins TRBV5-1 to TRBJ1-1; D not resolved. This CDR3 is built from 15 residues. Germline V CDR1 and CDR2: SGHRS, YFSETQ. V dropped 0 bases and J dropped 1 base, with 10 bases sitting between them. The CDR3 protein is CASSLAQRSNTEAFF. The CDR3 region has the DNA TGCGCCAGCAGCTTGGCCCAGCGGTCGAACACTGAAGCTTTCTTT.

The genes are TRBV28 and TRBJ2-2; 9 bases agree with TRBD2. CDR3 size: 13 residues. The V gene end was trimmed by 6 bases and the J gene end by 5 bases; junction bases not matched to a gene: 1. The germline V gene encodes CDR1 MDHEN and CDR2 SYDVKM. CDR3 coding DNA: TGTGCCAGCAGGCTAGCGGGAACCGGGGAGCTGTTTTTT. Amino acids: CASRLAGTGELFF.

This clone was seen only once. The chain combines TRBV5-6 with TRBJ1-2, with a possible D match to TRBD1 (5 bases). The ends were cut back, 5 bases at V and 8 bases at J, with 22 bases in the middle. The V gene's germline CDR1 is SGHDT and CDR2 YYEEEE. The CDR3 is made up of 15 amino acids. Here the CDR3 DNA reads TGTGCCAGCAGTTACACAGGCGTTCGTGACAAGGGCTACACCTTC. Translating it yields CASSYTGVRDKGYTF.

The V gene is TRBV7-9, the J gene TRBJ2-7; D perhaps matches TRBD2 (7 bases). The CDR3 has 14 amino acids. Trimming pared 5 bases from V and 0 bases from J, leaving 11 bases between. Germline-derived CDR1 and CDR2 are SEHNR and FQNEAQ (reference sequence). The CDR3 DNA sequence: TGTGCCAGCAGCCTAGGGGGGGGCTCCTACGAGCAGTACTTC. Its translation is CASSLGGGSYEQYF.

The chain has TRBV28 and TRBJ2-1, with TRBD2 matching over 10 bases. Trimming at V came to 2 bases and at J to 2 bases, leaving 6 bases not matched to a gene. Germline V CDR1 and CDR2: MDHEN, SYDVKM. CDR3 length: 17 amino acids. The CDR3 sequence: CASSLGLAEVPYNEQFF. The CDR3 nucleotides are TGTGCCAGCAGTTTAGGACTAGCGGAGGTTCCCTACAATGAGCAGTTCTTC.

The genes are TRBV30 and TRBJ1-3; weak D call: TRBD1 (5 bases). Germline V CDR1 and CDR2: GTSNPN, SVGIG (reference sequence). V lost 5 bases, J lost 5 bases, and 7 bases lay in between. This CDR3 contains 11 residues. CDR3: CAWAGRNTIYF. The CDR3 DNA follows: TGTGCCTGGGCAGGGAGAAACACCATATATTTT.

The J gene is TRBJ2-1, the V gene TRBV5-1, with 8 nucleotides matching TRBD2. The junction had 11 bases not matched to a gene; V was cut back by 3 bases and J by 15 bases. Germline V gives CDR1 SGHRS, CDR2 YFSETQ. CDR3 length: 13 amino acids. In DNA form, the CDR3 reads TGCGCCAGCAGCTCGGTGCATAGCGGGGACCCGTTCTTC. It encodes CASSSVHSGDPFF. The whole variable domain, remainder taken from reference TRBV5-1 and TRBJ2-1, is KAGVTQTPRYLIKTRGQQVTLSCSPISGHRSVSWYQQTPGQGLQFLFEYFSETQRNKGNFPGRFSGRQFSNSRSEMNVSTLELGDSALYLCASSSVHSGDPFFGPGTRLTVL.

The table lists this clone with a count of one. In DNA form, the CDR3 reads TGTGCCAGCAGCGGCGAGGTGCAGCCCCAGCATTTT. As protein: CASSGEVQPQHF. The J gene is TRBJ1-5, the V gene TRBV2; no firm D call. The V end was cut by 6 bases, the J end by 7 bases, with 10 bases between. Germline V gene data show CDR1 as SNHLY and CDR2 as FYNNEI. The CDR3 length is 12 residues.

The chain links TRBV29-1 to TRBJ2-5, with 8 bases matching TRBD1. The germline V gene encodes CDR1 SQVTM and CDR2 ANQGSEA. V trimming: 7 bases; J trimming: 4 bases; junction bases outside the gene matches: 5. The CDR3 has 12 amino acids. CDR3 amino acids: CSAGGAGETQYF. The CDR3 DNA sequence: TGCAGCGCAGGGGGCGCGGGAGAGACCCAGTACTTC.

V gene TRBV5-1 combines with J gene TRBJ2-1, with D possibly being TRBD2 (7 bases). This CDR3 contains 16 residues. CDR1 and CDR2 (germline): SGHRS, YFSETQ. V lost 1 base to trimming and J lost 10 bases, with 21 bases between them. CDR3 DNA sequence: TGCGCCAGCAGCTTGTCGTTAGGGGGGGTCTATCGGGAGCAGTTCTTC. Translated: CASSLSLGGVYREQFF. Full variable domain (missing parts from reference TRBV5-1 and TRBJ2-1): KAGVTQTPRYLIKTRGQQVTLSCSPISGHRSVSWYQQTPGQGLQFLFEYFSETQRNKGNFPGRFSGRQFSNSRSEMNVSTLELGDSALYLCASSLSLGGVYREQFFGPGTRLTVL.

This clone was recorded once. The chain has TRBV5-1 and TRBJ2-1; possible D gene TRBD1, 6 bases. The germline V and J ends were trimmed by 3 bases and 4 bases, with 20 bases remaining between them. The germline gives CDR1 SGHRS, CDR2 YFSETQ. The CDR3 contains 17 residues. The CDR3 region is CASSSLLGRGRYNEQFF. Written as DNA, the CDR3 is TGCGCCAGCAGCTCCCTTTTAGGCAGGGGAAGATACAATGAGCAGTTCTTC.

This chain connects TRBV7-6 to TRBJ2-2, with 7 bases lining up with TRBD1. CDR3 length equals 14 residues. The V and J ends lost 5 bases and 4 bases, in that order; junction bases with no gene match: 4. The germline V gene encodes CDR1 SGHVS and CDR2 FNYEAQ. The CDR3, as DNA: TGTGCCAGCAGCGTACAGGGGAGCACCGGGGAGCTGTTTTTT. It specifies CASSVQGSTGELFF.

This sequence joins TRBV7-2 and TRBJ2-3, with TRBD2 as a possible D gene (6 bases). The germline gives CDR1 SGHTA, CDR2 FQGNSA. The germline V and J ends were trimmed by 3 bases and 0 bases, with 16 bases remaining between them. This CDR3 region has 17 residues. The CDR3 loop reads CASSFQTSSESTDTQYF. DNA of the CDR3: TGTGCCAGCAGCTTTCAGACCTCTAGCGAGAGCACAGATACGCAGTATTTT.

The DNA of the CDR3 is TGTGCCAGCAGCTTGGGAGCCGTCCGCGATACGCAGTATTTT. Amino acid sequence: CASSLGAVRDTQYF. The V and J genes are TRBV5-4 and TRBJ2-3; D unclear. Trimming left V 0 bases short and J 6 bases short, with 11 bases between. CDR1 and CDR2 from the germline V gene are SGHNT and YYREEE (reference sequence). The CDR3 consists of 14 residues.

CDR3: CAWRAGYNEQFF. The CDR3 nucleotides are TGTGCCTGGAGGGCGGGGTACAATGAGCAGTTCTTC. The chain has TRBV30 and TRBJ2-1; TRBD2 might be the D (6 bases). The CDR3 loop spans 12 amino acids. CDR1 and CDR2 (germline): GTSNPN, SVGIG (reference sequence). The V gene lost 3 bases and the J gene lost 4 bases, with 7 bases spanning the gap. The complete variable domain, with remaining parts taken from reference TRBV30 and TRBJ2-1, reads SQTIHQWPATLVQPVGSPLSLECTVEGTSNPNLYWYRQAAGRGLQLLFYSVGIGQISSEVPQNLSASRPQDRQFILSSKKLLLSDSGFYLCAWRAGYNEQFFGPGTRLTVL.

The V and J genes are TRBV30 and TRBJ2-5; 9 nucleotides agree with TRBD2. V dropped 3 bases and J dropped 3; count of bases not matched to a gene: 5. Germline V gene sequence: CDR1 GTSNPN, CDR2 SVGIG (reference sequence). The CDR3 length is 14 residues. This CDR3 reads CAWSPLAGEETQYF. CDR3 coding DNA: TGTGCCTGGAGCCCATTAGCGGGGGAAGAGACCCAGTACTTC.

A single count supports this clone. The chain combines TRBV14 with TRBJ1-2, with D tentatively TRBD1 (6 bases). The germline V and J ends were trimmed by 7 bases and 4 bases, with 22 bases remaining between them. The CDR3 is 16 residues long. Germline CDR1 and CDR2: SGHDN and FVKESK. CDR3 region: CASKRGPTGIAYGYTF. CDR3 in DNA: TGTGCCAGCAAGAGGGGCCCCACAGGGATCGCCTATGGCTACACCTTC.

The V call is TRBV30, the J call TRBJ2-7; 9 bases are shared with TRBD1. This CDR3 region has 14 residues. The germline V gene has CDR1 GTSNPN and CDR2 SVGIG (reference sequence). Trimming at V came to 8 bases and at J to 3 bases, leaving 11 bases not matched to a gene. This CDR3 reads CAGKGTGQGYEQYF. The DNA for the CDR3 is TGTGCCGGGAAAGGAACGGGACAGGGCTACGAGCAGTACTTC.

The chain recombines TRBV2 with TRBJ2-2, with 10 nucleotides matching TRBD1. V was clipped by 6 bases and J by 7 bases; unmatched bases: 14. This CDR3 comprises 17 residues. Germline CDR1 is SNHLY and CDR2 is FYNNEI. CDR3 sequence: CASRGNTGTGANGELFF. The CDR3 DNA sequence: TGTGCCAGCAGGGGGAACACCGGGACAGGGGCGAACGGGGAGCTGTTTTTT.

The chain recombines TRBV7-9 with TRBJ2-7, with a possible D match to TRBD2 (5 bases). CDR3 size: 11 residues. Germline values: CDR1 SEHNR, CDR2 FQNEAQ (reference sequence). V lost 4 bases, J lost 10 bases, and 11 bases lay in between. The CDR3 sequence is CASSSRGTQYF. DNA of the CDR3: TGTGCCAGCAGCTCCCGGGGAACCCAGTACTTC.

The rearrangement uses TRBV19 and TRBJ2-3; no definite D call. This CDR3 is 16 amino acids long. In germline, CDR1 is LNHDA, CDR2 SQIVND (reference sequence). V was cut by 5 bases and J by 0 bases, with 15 bases left in between. DNA of the CDR3: TGTGCCAGTAGTGATTGGCTATCGGGTAGCACAGATACGCAGTATTTT. Translated, it gives CASSDWLSGSTDTQYF.

The chain uses TRBV10-3 and TRBJ1-5; the match to TRBD1 covers 7 bases. From germline, CDR1 is ENHRY and CDR2 SYGVKD. The CDR3 contains 17 residues. J was trimmed by 0 bases and V by 2 bases; bases with no gene match: 7. CDR3 in DNA: TGTGCCATCAGTGAGACCCGGGACAGACCTAGCAATCAGCCCCAGCATTTT. It is translated as CAISETRDRPSNQPQHF.

The chain recombines TRBV13 with TRBJ2-7, with TRBD1 matching over 7 bases. Germline CDR1 and CDR2: PRHDT and FYEKMQ (reference sequence). This CDR3 contains 14 residues. Losses at the gene ends were 7 bases for V and 1 base for J; bases not matched to a gene: 7. CDR3 amino acids: CASKQQGPSYEQYF. DNA for the CDR3: TGTGCCAGCAAACAACAGGGGCCATCCTACGAGCAGTACTTC.

V usage is TRBV12-5 and J usage is TRBJ1-5; TRBD1 might be the D (5 bases). In germline, CDR1 is LGHNT, CDR2 FRNRAP. CDR3 size: 14 residues. Trimming stripped 2 bases from V and 5 bases from J, with 10 bases between. As DNA, the CDR3 is TGTGCTAGTGGTTTGCCAGGGCTATATCAGCCCCAGCATTTT. Translating it yields CASGLPGLYQPQHF. Full variable domain (missing parts from reference TRBV12-5 and TRBJ1-5): DARVTQTPRHKVTEMGQEVTMRCQPILGHNTVFWYRQTMMQGLELLAYFRNRAPLDDSGMPKDRFSAEMPDATLATLKIQPSEPRDSAVYFCASGLPGLYQPQHFGDGTRLSIL.

The rearrangement links TRBV29-1 to TRBJ2-7; 7 bases are shared with TRBD1. In germline, CDR1 is SQVTM, CDR2 ANQGSEA. V lost 7 bases, J lost 3 bases, and 6 bases stayed unmatched. The CDR3 covers 12 residues. The CDR3 protein is CSGGTDFYEQYF. The CDR3 DNA sequence: TGCAGCGGGGGGACAGACTTCTACGAGCAGTACTTC.

The chain links TRBV28 to TRBJ2-7; 9 bases agree with TRBD1. The CDR3 covers 13 residues. The germline V gene encodes CDR1 MDHEN and CDR2 SYDVKM. Trimming at V came to 7 bases and at J to 3 bases, leaving 4 bases not matched to a gene. CDR3 DNA sequence: TGTGCCAGCATTCCGGGACAGGGCTACGAGCAGTACTTC. Translated: CASIPGQGYEQYF.

CDR3 residues: CASRGTNFKDTQYF. The CDR3 DNA sequence: TGTGCCAGCAGGGGGACTAATTTTAAAGATACGCAGTATTTT. V is TRBV6-1 and J is TRBJ2-3; TRBD2 matches at 7 bases. Germline V gene data show CDR1 as MNHNS and CDR2 as SASEGT. The CDR3 spans 14 residues. V shed 6 bases and J 5 bases; nucleotides not matched to a gene: 8.

V is TRBV2 and J is TRBJ2-1, with D possibly being TRBD1 (5 bases). Trimming shortened V by 2 bases and J by 6 bases, and 8 bases separated the two germline ends. This CDR3 has 13 amino acids. The V gene's germline CDR1 is SNHLY and CDR2 FYNNEI. The CDR3 bases are TGTGCCAGCAGTGAATCAGGGTTCAATGAGCAGTTCTTC. This translates into CASSESGFNEQFF.

This chain uses TRBV29-1 with TRBJ2-1, with 10 bases that match TRBD2. The trim removed 0 bases at V and 7 bases at J, leaving 6 bases unmatched. Germline CDR1 is SQVTM and CDR2 is ANQGSEA. This CDR3 has 15 amino acids. The CDR3 DNA sequence: TGCAGCGTTGAAGAAGCGGGGGGGCGGTTAAATGAGCAGTTCTTC. Amino acid sequence: CSVEEAGGRLNEQFF.